Sequencing of this T cell receptor (beta chain) was carried out in a study of blood T cell repertoires in COVID-19. Study-level background: T cells, B-cell-depleted T cells, or PBMCs supplied cDNA or gDNA.

Generated by immunoSEQ multiplex PCR, the TCRdb table keeps only in-frame clones and is missing some. Of 50,000 to 55,000 clones listed, 80% to 90% were seen once; the top ten hold approximately 3.9%. With 3 bases removed from V and 12 bases from J, the gap between germline ends came to 17 bases. This CDR3 spans 14 amino acids. Looked up from germline, CDR1 is LNHDA and CDR2 is SQIVND (reference sequence). The chain carries TRBV19 and TRBJ1-4; no firm D call. This receptor was obtained from a man aged 45-65 years with acute or convalescent COVID-19. Sequencing input: peripheral blood. The CDR3: CASSMVEGARQLFF. DNA for the CDR3: TGTGCCAGTAGTATGGTGGAGGGCGCGAGACAACTGTTTTTT. Full variable domain (outside the CDR3, taken from reference TRBV19 and TRBJ1-4): DGGITQSPKYLFRKEGQNVTLSCEQNLNHDAMYWYRQDPGQGLRLIYYSQIVNDFQKGDIAEGYSVSREKKESFPLTVTSAQKNPTAFYLCASSMVEGARQLFFGSGTQLSVL.